Listed below are T cell receptor beta chains from one sample, sequenced in a study of technical replicates of blood from several donors. The protocol was immunoSEQ multiplex PCR, while the TCRdb copy is restricted to in-frame clones and leaves out a portion. Counted here are 80,000 or so clones, approximately 94% occurring once; the ten biggest clones make up about 0.37%. Material: T cells isolated from PBMCs. These receptors all come from a human donor in good health. The CDR3 runs from the conserved cysteine through the conserved F or W. The D gene is left open where the match is weak. Some rows have no size entry. The others give once, few or many, or a class for an expanded clone.

d_call	v_call	clone_size	j_call	cdr3_nt	cdr3_aa
NA	TRBV6-5	NA	TRBJ1-5	TGTGCAAGCCGGGGGGGCGCCAGGGAGGACCAGCCCCAGCATTTT	CASRGGAREDQPQHF
NA	TRBV21-1	NA	TRBJ1-4	TGTGCCAGCAGCAAAGGAAACCGGCGGACAGGGATGAATGAAAAACTGTTTTTT	CASSKGNRRTGMNEKLFF
TRBD1	TRBV7-6	NA	TRBJ1-5	TGTGCCAGCAGCTTAGCTCCGACAGGGGGTCAGCCCCAGCATTTT	CASSLAPTGGQPQHF
NA	TRBV11-2	NA	TRBJ1-1	TGTGCCAGCAGCTTAAAATTCGGACAAGCTCACACTGAAGCTTTCTTT	CASSLKFGQAHTEAFF
NA	TRBV6-5	NA	TRBJ1-2	TGTGCCAGCAGTTACCTCGGGGGGGGTGGCTACACCTTC	CASSYLGGGGYTF
TRBD2	TRBV6-4	NA	TRBJ2-1	TGTGCCAGCAGTGACGGTCTAGCGGGAGATGAGCAGTTCTTC	CASSDGLAGDEQFF
NA	TRBV6-1	NA	TRBJ2-1	TGTGCCAGCATCAGGGCGGGAAGCTCCTACAATGAGCAGTTCTTC	CASIRAGSSYNEQFF
TRBD1	TRBV9	NA	TRBJ2-7	TGTGCCAGCAGCGTAGAGGGACAGGGTCATTACGAGCAGTACTTC	CASSVEGQGHYEQYF
NA	TRBV29-1	NA	TRBJ1-2	TGCAGCGTTGAAGATCCGGAGGGAGACTATGGCTACACCTTC	CSVEDPEGDYGYTF
TRBD2	TRBV5-4	NA	TRBJ2-4	TGTGCCAGCAGCAGAGAACCGGGACTACCTCAGGGCATTCAGTACTTC	CASSREPGLPQGIQYF
NA	TRBV6-5	NA	TRBJ2-2	TGTGCCAGCAGTTACACTGCTGGGGAGCTGTTTTTT	CASSYTAGELFF
NA	TRBV5-4	NA	TRBJ1-5	TGTGCCAGCAGCTCCGGGACACTGGATCAGCCCCAGCATTTT	CASSSGTLDQPQHF
NA	TRBV28	NA	TRBJ1-1	TGTGCCAGCAATCCGGGACATCTGAACACTGAAGCTTTCTTT	CASNPGHLNTEAFF
TRBD1	TRBV6-1	NA	TRBJ1-5	TGTGCCAGCAGTGTCCACACAGGGGCCAGCAATCAGCCCCAGCATTTT	CASSVHTGASNQPQHF
TRBD2	TRBV25-1	NA	TRBJ2-7	TGTGCCAGCAGTGAGACTAGCGACGAGCAGTACTTC	CASSETSDEQYF
TRBD2	TRBV5-4	NA	TRBJ2-2	TGTGCCAGCAGCTACCATCCTACGGGAGGGTTTGGCGGGGAGCTGTTTTTT	CASSYHPTGGFGGELFF
NA	TRBV7-2	NA	TRBJ2-7	TGTGCCAGCAGCTTAGAACTAGATAGTACCTACGAGCAGTACTTC	CASSLELDSTYEQYF
NA	TRBV25-1	NA	TRBJ2-7	TGTGCCAGCAGTGCCCGAGGCACCTACGAGCAGTACTTC	CASSARGTYEQYF
NA	TRBV10-3	once	TRBJ1-2	TGTGCCATCAGTGATTTGAGGCAGAACTATGGCTACACCTTC	CAISDLRQNYGYTF
NA	TRBV4-1	NA	TRBJ2-7	TGCGCCAGCAGCCAATTTTGGGGGCGCGGCTACGAGCAGTACTTC	CASSQFWGRGYEQYF
NA	TRBV25-1	once	TRBJ1-1	TGTGCCAGCAGTGACGGACGGGGGGGGCTCGCTGAAGCTTTCTTT	CASSDGRGGLAEAFF
NA	TRBV10-3	NA	TRBJ1-3	TGTGCCATCAGGGAGCCTATCTCCCTTAGCTCTGGAAACACCATATATTTT	CAIREPISLSSGNTIYF
TRBD2	TRBV19	once	TRBJ2-5	TGTGCCAGCCTAGCGGGAGCAGAGACCCAGTACTTC	CASLAGAETQYF
TRBD2	TRBV7-2	NA	TRBJ2-1	TGTGCCAGCAGCTCGCTAGCGGGCCGGGGTCATGAGCAGTTCTTC	CASSSLAGRGHEQFF
TRBD1	TRBV4-2	NA	TRBJ2-1	TGTGCCAGCAGCCAAGGGACAGGGGTGTCCAATGAGCAGTTCTTC	CASSQGTGVSNEQFF
NA	TRBV5-6	NA	TRBJ2-7	TGTGCCAGCAGCGGGTGGACAAGTCTCTACCTTCAGTACGAGCAGTACTTC	CASSGWTSLYLQYEQYF
TRBD2	TRBV19	NA	TRBJ2-2	TGTGCCAGTAGTCCTCTAGCGGGAGGTGGAACCGGGGAGCTGTTTTTT	CASSPLAGGGTGELFF
TRBD2	TRBV6-4	NA	TRBJ2-2	TGTGCCAGCAGTGCCGGGACTAGCGGGAACACCGGGGAGCTGTTTTTT	CASSAGTSGNTGELFF
TRBD1	TRBV2	NA	TRBJ2-7	TGTGCCAGCTTTTCGACAGGGTTCTACGAGCAGTACTTC	CASFSTGFYEQYF
TRBD2	TRBV11-3	NA	TRBJ2-5	TGTGCCAGCAGCCCCGTCACGGGAGGCCCGGGAGAGACCCAGTACTTC	CASSPVTGGPGETQYF
NA	TRBV29-1	NA	TRBJ2-7	TGCAGCGTTGAAGTTCTCCAGTCCTACGAGCAGTACTTC	CSVEVLQSYEQYF
NA	TRBV5-6	NA	TRBJ2-3	TGTGCCAGCAGCTACTCGACAGATACGCAGTATTTT	CASSYSTDTQYF
TRBD2	TRBV5-1	NA	TRBJ2-1	TGCGCCAGCAGCTTGACTAGCGGGGGTATTAGCTCCTACAATGAGCAGTTCTTC	CASSLTSGGISSYNEQFF
NA	TRBV10-3	NA	TRBJ1-3	TGTGCCACTAGGGGAAACACCATATATTTT	CATRGNTIYF
TRBD2	TRBV4-3	NA	TRBJ2-5	TGCGCCAGCAGCCAAGATGTAGCGGGATTTAGCGAGACCCAGTACTTC	CASSQDVAGFSETQYF
NA	TRBV5-1	NA	TRBJ2-7	TGCGCCAGCAGCCCTCAGGCGAGCTACGAGCAGTACTTC	CASSPQASYEQYF
TRBD1	TRBV4-3	NA	TRBJ2-1	TGCGCCAGCAGCCAAGATTCTGGACAGGGGTACAATGAGCAGTTCTTC	CASSQDSGQGYNEQFF
TRBD2	TRBV7-2	NA	TRBJ2-2	TGTGCCAGCAGGCCGACTAGCGGGAGGGCAGCCGGGGAGCTGTTTTTT	CASRPTSGRAAGELFF
TRBD1	TRBV7-9	NA	TRBJ2-7	TGTGCCAGCACATTAACTGACAGGGTCTACGAGCAGTACTTC	CASTLTDRVYEQYF
NA	TRBV27	NA	TRBJ2-5	TGTGCCAGCAGTCTAGGGGCGACCCAGTACTTC	CASSLGATQYF
NA	TRBV30	NA	TRBJ2-5	TGTGCCTGGAGTAAAGGAGGAGAGGGCCAAGAGACCCAGTACTTC	CAWSKGGEGQETQYF
TRBD1	TRBV28	NA	TRBJ2-5	TGTGCCAGCAGTTCACAGGGGGCAGGGACCCAGTACTTC	CASSSQGAGTQYF
NA	TRBV6-6	NA	TRBJ1-2	TGTGCCAGCAGAACAGGAAATGATGGCTACACCTTC	CASRTGNDGYTF
NA	TRBV6-6	NA	TRBJ1-4	TGTGCCAGCAGTTACTATGAGACTAATGAAAAACTGTTTTTT	CASSYYETNEKLFF